This T cell receptor beta chain is from a study of shared clonotypes between healthy human individuals. Study results and limitations: In general, naive subsets displayed greater estimated richness than memory subsets did. Sampling included only blood; tissue repertoires likely differ. Rarefaction showed that sequencing of sorted subsets was incomplete (despite large depth).

About this clone: The antigen remains undetermined.

TCRdb's copy holds only in-frame clones and misses some; the assay was immunoSEQ multiplex PCR. The sample includes over 2 million clones, about 94% of them seen just once. Germline CDR1 and CDR2: LNHDA and SQIVND (reference sequence). V was pared by 3 bases and J by 4 bases, with 18 bases between. This CDR3 spans 16 amino acids. The naive CD8 population came from CD45RO-negative cells selected for CCR7, without terminally differentiated effector memory CD45RA+ cells. The V gene is TRBV19, the J gene TRBJ1-2, with no clear D. Sequencing input: naive CD8+ T cells sorted from blood. This TCR was sampled from a man between 18 and 35 years old in good health. CDR3 DNA sequence: TGTGCCAGTAGTATGTCAATTCCGGAAGAAGGCTATGGCTACACCTTC. This codes for CASSMSIPEEGYGYTF.